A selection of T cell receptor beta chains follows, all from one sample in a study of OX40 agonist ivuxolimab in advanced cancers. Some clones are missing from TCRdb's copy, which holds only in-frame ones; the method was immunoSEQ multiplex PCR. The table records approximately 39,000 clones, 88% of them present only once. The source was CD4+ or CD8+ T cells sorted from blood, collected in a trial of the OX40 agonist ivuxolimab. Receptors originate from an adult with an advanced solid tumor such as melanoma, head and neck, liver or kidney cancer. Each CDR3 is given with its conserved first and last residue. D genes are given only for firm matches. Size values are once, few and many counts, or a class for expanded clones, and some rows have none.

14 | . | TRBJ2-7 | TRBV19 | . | TGTGCCAGTAGTCCTAGAGGGGGTCTGGGCGAGCAGTACTTC | CASSPRGGLGEQYF
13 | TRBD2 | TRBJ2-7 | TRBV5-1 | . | TGCGCCAGCAGCTTGGTGGCGGGAGACGAGCAGTACTTC | CASSLVAGDEQYF
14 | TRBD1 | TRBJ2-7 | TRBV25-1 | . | TGTGCCAGCAGTTCCCGGGACAGCCCCTACGAGCAGTACTTC | CASSSRDSPYEQYF
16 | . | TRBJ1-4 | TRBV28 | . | TGTGCCAGCAGTTTTAGGGGGGGCGGACTAAATGAAAAACTGTTTTTT | CASSFRGGGLNEKLFF
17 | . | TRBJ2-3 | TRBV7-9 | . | TGTGCCAGCAGCTTAGCGCCGGGACACCCGAGCACAGATACGCAGTATTTT | CASSLAPGHPSTDTQYF
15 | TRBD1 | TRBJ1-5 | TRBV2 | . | TGTGCCAGCAGTGATGTACAGGGGTTAAATCAGCCCCAGCATTTT | CASSDVQGLNQPQHF
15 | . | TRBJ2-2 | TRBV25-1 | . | TGTGCCAGCACCCGCTGGACAGATAACACCGGGGAGCTGTTTTTT | CASTRWTDNTGELFF
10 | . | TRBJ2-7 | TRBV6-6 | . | TGTGCCAGCAATGCGTACGAGCAGTACTTC | CASNAYEQYF
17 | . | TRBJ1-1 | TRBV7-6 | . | TGTGCCAGCAGCTTATCCAGTTGGGGACGGATGAACACTGAAGCTTTCTTT | CASSLSSWGRMNTEAFF
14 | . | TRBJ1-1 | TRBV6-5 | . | TGTGCCAGCAGTTACTCGGCAGGGTTGGTTGAAGCTTTCTTT | CASSYSAGLVEAFF
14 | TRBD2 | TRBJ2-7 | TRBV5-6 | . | TGTGCCAGCAGCTTGGTAGCGGGAGTCTACGAGCAGTACTTC | CASSLVAGVYEQYF
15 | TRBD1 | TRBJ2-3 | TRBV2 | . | TGTGCCAGCAAAGCAGGGGGCTCTGTCACAGATACACAGTATTTT | CASKAGGSVTDTQYF
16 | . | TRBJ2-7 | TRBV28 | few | TGTGCCAGCAGCCCTGTGTTGCGGACGACTTTGAACGAGCAGTACTTC | CASSPVLRTTLNEQYF
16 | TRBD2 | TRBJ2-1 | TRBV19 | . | TGTGCCAGTAGCCCCCCGGGGGGAGTGGTCTACAATGAGCAGTTCTTC | CASSPPGGVVYNEQFF
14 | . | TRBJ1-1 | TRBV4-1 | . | TGCGCCAGCAGCCGGGGGACGGCCCCGACTGAAGCTTTCTTT | CASSRGTAPTEAFF
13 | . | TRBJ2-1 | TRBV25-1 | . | TGTGCCAGCAGTGAGGACAACTACAATGAGCAGTTCTTC | CASSEDNYNEQFF
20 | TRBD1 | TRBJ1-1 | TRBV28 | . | TGTGCCAGCAGTTTATCTAGGACAGGGGGCTTGCATCGGCTGAACACTGAAGCTTTCTTT | CASSLSRTGGLHRLNTEAFF
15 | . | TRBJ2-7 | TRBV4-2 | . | TGTGCCAGCAGCCAAGTCCGGTTGTCTGGCTACGAGCAGTACTTC | CASSQVRLSGYEQYF
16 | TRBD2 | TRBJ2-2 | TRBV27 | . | TGTGCCAGCAGTTTACCGGGACTAGTGGACACCGGGGAGCTGTTTTTT | CASSLPGLVDTGELFF
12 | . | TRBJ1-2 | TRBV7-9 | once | TGTGCCAGCAGCTTAGTTGCGGATGGCTACACCTTC | CASSLVADGYTF
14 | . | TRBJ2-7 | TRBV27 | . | TGTGCCAGCAGTTTCGCAGGGGCCGCTTACGAGCAGTACTTC | CASSFAGAAYEQYF